The 18 T cell receptor beta chains in this list originate from one sample, sequenced in a study of T-cell reconstitution after alpha-beta-depleted transplantation in children (dated by TCRdb to 2016 to 2018). In light of the paper, this sample's treatment or condition label describes: allogeneic hematopoietic cell transplantation with graft depleted of TCRalphabeta T cells and CD19 B cells. Receptors were amplified or captured by PCR. Instrument used: Illumina HiSeq 2500. TCR library preparation used molecular barcoding, with unique molecular identifiers applied to normalize quantification of the TCRbeta repertoire. The public reads were reprocessed in TCRdb via fastp at Q25 and MiXCR, keeping in-frame beta chains. Rows merge per CDR3 protein into single entries with the most common DNA and genes. This sample gives approximately 190,000 distinct CDR3 sequences in total; 5.5% to 7% of them show up just once. Of the sample, 4.5% falls within the top ten clones.

The material was PBMCs, obtained before TCRalphabeta/CD19-depleted stem cell transplant. These receptors originate from a girl under three years old with combined immunodeficiency, due to receive a stem cell transplant.

This clonotype came up many times. V usage is TRBV12-5 and J usage is TRBJ2-1; the match to TRBD2 covers 13 bases. The V and J ends lost 6 bases and 7 bases, in that order; junction bases with no gene match: 6. The CDR3 extends over 15 amino acids. Germline CDR1 LGHNT, CDR2 FRNRAP. The CDR3 spells CASGIGLAGVNEQFF. The CDR3 region has the DNA TGTGCTAGTGGCATCGGACTAGCGGGAGTAAATGAGCAGTTCTTC.

The chain has TRBV29-1 and TRBJ2-1, with TRBD2 matching 10 bases. V lost 6 bases to trimming and J lost 4 bases; unmatched junction nucleotides: 6. In germline, CDR1 is SQVTM, CDR2 ANQGSEA. This CDR3 is built from 14 residues. The CDR3 spells CSVAGGDLYNEQFF. DNA of the CDR3: TGCAGCGTAGCGGGGGGGGACCTTTACAATGAGCAGTTCTTC.

This clonotype was picked up many times. The chain joins TRBV25-1 to TRBJ2-7, with D perhaps TRBD1 or TRBD2 (5 bases each). Between the trimmed V and J ends, which lost 4 bases and 3 bases, there was a span of 19 bases. The CDR3 is made up of 16 amino acids. In germline, CDR1 is MGHDK, CDR2 SYGVNS. The CDR3 DNA sequence: TGTGCCAGCAGTGTATTTTTCGGGACGCCTATCTACGAGCAGTACTTC. Its translation is CASSVFFGTPIYEQYF.

This clonotype was recorded many times. The genes are TRBV7-2 and TRBJ2-1; D is perhaps TRBD1 (5 bases). CDR1 and CDR2 from the germline V gene are SGHTA and FQGNSA. CDR3 length: 16 amino acids. The V end was cut by 5 bases, the J end by 5 bases, with 19 bases between. CDR3 nucleotide sequence: TGTGCCAGCAGCACCAAGACAGTCTCCACTAACAATGAGCAGTTCTTC. It yields the protein CASSTKTVSTNNEQFF.

The rearrangement joins TRBV5-1 to TRBJ2-6; D unclear. CDR1 is SGHRS and CDR2 is YFSETQ in the germline V gene. The CDR3 is 18 residues long. Trimming pared 0 bases from V and 0 bases from J, leaving 13 bases between. CDR3 DNA: TGCGCCAGCAGCTTGGAAGGCAGTACCTACTCTGGGGCCAACGTCCTGACTTTC. It codes for CASSLEGSTYSGANVLTF.

This clonotype was counted ten times or more. The V and J genes are TRBV7-2 and TRBJ2-4; D not resolved. The CDR3 is made up of 17 amino acids. With 5 bases removed from V and 8 bases from J, the gap between germline ends came to 25 bases. Germline V lookup: CDR1 SGHTA, CDR2 FQGNSA. CDR3 in DNA: TGTGCCAGCAGCCTCCATTTGTCCGGGTTCGGATTGTACATTCAGTACTTC. It codes for CASSLHLSGFGLYIQYF.

This clonotype was detected a few times. The rearrangement links TRBV5-5 to TRBJ2-3; 7 bases map to TRBD2. V lost 1 base and J lost 6; bases outside the gene matches: 5. Germline CDR1 is SGHKS and CDR2 is YYEKEE (reference sequence). The CDR3 runs to 14 residues. This chain's CDR3 is CASSLPRGSDTQYF. The CDR3 nucleotides read TGTGCCAGCAGCTTGCCCCGCGGGAGCGATACGCAGTATTTT.

This clonotype was picked up many times. The chain is built from TRBV5-6 and TRBJ2-5; unclear D gene. The V gene lost 4 bases and the J gene lost 1 base, with 14 bases spanning the gap. The CDR3 spans 15 residues. Germline CDR1 reads SGHDT; CDR2 reads YYEEEE. The CDR3 sequence: CASSGKVAVQETQYF. As DNA, the CDR3 is TGTGCCAGCAGCGGAAAGGTGGCAGTCCAAGAGACCCAGTACTTC.

In its sample, this clonotype ranks as medium-sized. The chain has TRBV4-3 and TRBJ2-6, with no clear D. Between the trimmed V and J ends, which lost 0 bases and 0 bases, there was a span of 9 bases. This CDR3 has 17 residues. The germline gives CDR1 LGHNA, CDR2 YSLEER. CDR3 region: CASSQDRLASGANVLTF. The CDR3 nucleotides are TGCGCCAGCAGCCAAGATCGTCTGGCCTCTGGGGCCAACGTCCTGACTTTC.

This clonotype came up many times. The chain uses TRBV7-3 and TRBJ2-2, with D possibly called TRBD1 or TRBD2 (5 bases each). The CDR3 covers 15 residues. Trimming cost V 2 bases and J 5 bases, with 12 bases left between them. Germline V gene sequence: CDR1 SGHTA, CDR2 FQGTGA. The CDR3 here is CASSLRDPGTGELFF. In DNA form, the CDR3 reads TGTGCCAGCAGCTTACGGGACCCGGGGACCGGGGAGCTGTTTTTT.

This clonotype came up many times. V gene TRBV5-6 combines with J gene TRBJ2-1; TRBD2 matches 8 bases. Germline V gene sequence: CDR1 SGHDT, CDR2 YYEEEE. Trimming removed 0 bases from V and 7 bases from J; junction bases left unmatched: 6. The CDR3 is 15 amino acids. The CDR3 reads CASSLEGAGVNEQFF. The CDR3 DNA reads as TGTGCCAGCAGCTTGGAAGGAGCGGGGGTGAATGAGCAGTTCTTC. Complete variable domain (other parts from reference TRBV5-6 and TRBJ2-1): DAGVTQSPTHLIKTRGQQVTLRCSPKSGHDTVSWYQQALGQGPQFIFQYYEEEERQRGNFPDRFSGHQFPNYSSELNVNALLLGDSALYLCASSLEGAGVNEQFFGPGTRLTVL.

This clonotype occurred many times. The chain links TRBV29-1 to TRBJ2-6; 15 nucleotides align to TRBD2. The CDR3 runs 21 residues. V was clipped by 5 bases and J by 4 bases; unmatched bases: 18. The V gene's germline CDR1 is SQVTM and CDR2 ANQGSEA. The CDR3 is CSVTLSPTGTSGRSGANVLTF. CDR3 nucleotide sequence: TGCAGCGTTACCTTATCCCCAACCGGGACTAGCGGGAGGTCAGGGGCCAACGTCCTGACTTTC. Combining the CDR3 with reference TRBV29-1 and TRBJ2-6 gives the whole variable domain SAVISQKPSRDICQRGTSLTIQCQVDSQVTMMFWYRQQPGQSLTLIATANQGSEATYESGFVIDKFPISRPNLTFSTLTVSNMSPEDSSIYLCSVTLSPTGTSGRSGANVLTFGAGSRLTVL.

In this sample, this clonotype turned up many times. The rearrangement links TRBV4-1 to TRBJ2-5; D not resolved. The CDR3 covers 17 residues. From germline, CDR1 is MGHRA and CDR2 YSYEKL. Trimming took 2 bases from V and 2 from J, leaving 18 bases between them. The DNA for the CDR3 is TGCGCCAGCAGCCAAAAGATATCGGTGTCGAGGCAAGAGACCCAGTACTTC. Amino acid sequence: CASSQKISVSRQETQYF.

As for this clonotype: This may be a read error, as it is one base from a much larger clone. The CDR3 coding sequence is TGTACCAGCAGCGTAGGACGTCAATCCGGGGAGCTGTTTTTT. Protein sequence: CTSSVGRQSGELFF. The chain employs TRBV9 and TRBJ2-2; no reliable D call. Germline loops: CDR1 SGDLS, CDR2 YYNGEE. This CDR3 has 14 amino acids.

There are many counts of this clonotype. The chain is built from TRBV5-1 and TRBJ1-1; 7 nucleotides agree with TRBD1. Trimming cost V 0 bases and J 3 bases; bases outside gene matches: 8. The CDR3 has 16 residues. CDR1 is SGHRS, CDR2 YFSETQ, per germline. CDR3 DNA: TGCGCCAGCAGCTTGGGGTTGTTCAGGGGGGACACTGAAGCTTTCTTT. Its translation is CASSLGLFRGDTEAFF.

Ten or more counts support this clonotype. Its ends do not fully match the called genes, so a read error is possible. The chain is built from TRBV15 and TRBJ1-1; D is unclear. The CDR3 runs to 12 residues. Per the germline V gene, CDR1 is LNHNV and CDR2 is YYDKDF (reference sequence). This chain's CDR3 is CATSTMNTEAFF. In nucleotides, the CDR3 is TGTGCCACGAGCACGATGAACACTGAAGCTTTCTTT.

The chain links TRBV18 to TRBJ2-1, with 8 bases matching TRBD2. J was trimmed by 6 bases and V by 6 bases; bases with no gene match: 10. The CDR3 totals 15 residues. Per the germline V gene, CDR1 is KGHSH and CDR2 is LQKENI. The CDR3 here is CASSASSGSGNEQFF. CDR3 nucleotide sequence: TGTGCCAGCTCGGCCTCCAGCGGGAGCGGCAATGAGCAGTTCTTC. The whole variable domain, filled in from reference TRBV18 and TRBJ2-1, reads NAGVMQNPRHLVRRRGQEARLRCSPMKGHSHVYWYRQLPEEGLKFMVYLQKENIIDESGMPKERFSAEFPKEGPSILRIQQVVRGDSAAYFCASSASSGSGNEQFFGPGTRLTVL.

This clonotype has a count of ten or more. The chain links TRBV4-3 to TRBJ1-1; D is ambiguous. The germline V and J ends were trimmed by 3 bases and 6 bases, with 14 bases remaining between them. CDR3 size: 14 residues. The V gene's germline CDR1 is LGHNA and CDR2 YSLEER. The CDR3 region has the DNA TGCGCCAGCAGCCATCTTTTAGAGCCTCCTGAAGCTTTCTTT. This translates into CASSHLLEPPEAFF.